This entry features one T cell receptor (beta chain) sequence. What it binds is unknown. These data are taken from a study of STAT5B mutations in CD4+ large granular lymphocyte leukemia. General study results and limits: About 25% of private leukemic clonotypes occurred rarely in other patients' non-leukemic repertoires. Without putative leukemic clones, patient CD4-sorted repertoires remained more clonal than healthy CD4+ repertoires.

Buffy coats from healthy blood donors served as controls. Data came from immunoSEQ multiplex PCR; TCRdb stores just in-frame clones and leaves some out. The sample shows fewer than 40,000 clones, about 80% of them seen only once. The material sequenced was CD4+ T cells from blood buffy coats. The receptor's source is a human donor in good health.

CDR3 coding DNA: TGCGCCAGCAGCTTGGACGGGACTAGCGGGAGGCCAGGTACGCAGTATTTT. Its translation is CASSLDGTSGRPGTQYF. J is TRBJ2-3 and V is TRBV5-1; TRBD2 matches at 15 bases. This CDR3 is 17 amino acids long. Trimming took 0 bases from V and 8 from J; bases not matched to a gene: 7. CDR1 and CDR2 (germline): SGHRS, YFSETQ.